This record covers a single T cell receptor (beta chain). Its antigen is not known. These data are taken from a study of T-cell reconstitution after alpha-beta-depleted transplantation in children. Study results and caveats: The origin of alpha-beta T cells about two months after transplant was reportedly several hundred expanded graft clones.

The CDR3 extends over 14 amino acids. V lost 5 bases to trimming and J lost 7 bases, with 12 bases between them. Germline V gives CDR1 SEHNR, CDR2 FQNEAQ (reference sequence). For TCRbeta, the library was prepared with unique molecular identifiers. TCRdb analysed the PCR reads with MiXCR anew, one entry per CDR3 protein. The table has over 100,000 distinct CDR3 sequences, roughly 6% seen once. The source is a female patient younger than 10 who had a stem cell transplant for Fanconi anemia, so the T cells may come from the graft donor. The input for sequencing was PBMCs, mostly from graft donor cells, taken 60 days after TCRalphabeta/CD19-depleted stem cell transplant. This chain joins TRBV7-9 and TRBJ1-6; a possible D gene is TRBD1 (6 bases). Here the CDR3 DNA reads TGTGCCAGCAGCGCCCGACAGGAAAATTCACCCCTCCACTTT. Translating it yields CASSARQENSPLHF.